The 5 T cell receptor beta chains below were found in one sample sequenced in a study of identical twins. TCRdb reprocessed the 5' RACE reads with MiXCR, giving one entry per CDR3 protein. The data show about 210,000 distinct CDR3 sequences, around 10% seen once. The sample comprised memory (CD45RO+) T cells sorted from blood. All receptors derive from a woman aged 18-29 years in good health.

The sample holds a few counts of this clonotype. The chain uses TRBV27 and TRBJ2-7; TRBD1 aligns across 8 bases. Germline trimming cut 3 bases from V and 0 bases from J; bases unmatched to any gene: 7. The CDR3 consists of 16 residues. Germline CDR1 reads MNHEY; CDR2 reads SMNVEV (reference sequence). This chain's CDR3 is CASSLRQGPNSYEQYF. CDR3 coding DNA: TGTGCCAGCAGTTTGAGACAGGGGCCAAACTCCTACGAGCAGTACTTC.

The chain is built from TRBV11-2 and TRBJ2-1; 9 nucleotides match TRBD1. With V trimmed by 3 bases and J by 2 bases, 5 bases remained unmatched. From germline, CDR1 is SGHAT and CDR2 FQNNGV. This CDR3 region has 16 residues. The CDR3: CASSLRGQGTYNEQFF. The CDR3 region has the DNA TGTGCCAGCAGCTTGAGGGGACAGGGCACCTACAATGAGCAGTTCTTC. Full variable domain (remainder filled in from reference TRBV11-2 and TRBJ2-1): EAGVAQSPRYKIIEKRQSVAFWCNPISGHATLYWYQQILGQGPKLLIQFQNNGVVDDSQLPKDRFSAERLKGVDSTLKIQPAKLEDSAVYLCASSLRGQGTYNEQFFGPGTRLTVL.

The J gene is TRBJ2-2, the V gene TRBV12-3 or TRBV12-4, with a possible D match to TRBD1 (6 bases). There are 14 residues in the CDR3. Between the trimmed V and J ends, which lost 6 bases and 1 base, there was a span of 9 bases. CDR3 amino acids: CASRQQGNTGELFF. The CDR3 coding sequence is TGTGCCAGCAGACAACAGGGGAACACCGGGGAGCTGTTTTTT.

The chain is built from TRBV5-5 and TRBJ2-3; D is perhaps TRBD2 (6 bases). V lost 4 bases and J 0 bases, leaving 15 bases between the germline ends. The CDR3 has 16 residues. Looked up from germline, CDR1 is SGHKS and CDR2 is YYEKEE (reference sequence). CDR3 residues: CASSPAGYTSTDTQYF. The DNA for the CDR3 is TGTGCCAGCAGCCCGGCGGGGTATACTAGCACAGATACGCAGTATTTT.

This chain connects TRBV7-3 to TRBJ2-7, with a possible D match to TRBD2 (6 bases). CDR1 and CDR2 (germline): SGHTA, FQGTGA. V lost 3 bases and J lost 0, with 12 bases in between. The CDR3 sequence is 15 residues long. CDR3 residues: CASSLGGVTSYEQYF. The CDR3 DNA reads as TGTGCCAGCAGCTTGGGCGGGGTGACCTCCTACGAGCAGTACTTC.